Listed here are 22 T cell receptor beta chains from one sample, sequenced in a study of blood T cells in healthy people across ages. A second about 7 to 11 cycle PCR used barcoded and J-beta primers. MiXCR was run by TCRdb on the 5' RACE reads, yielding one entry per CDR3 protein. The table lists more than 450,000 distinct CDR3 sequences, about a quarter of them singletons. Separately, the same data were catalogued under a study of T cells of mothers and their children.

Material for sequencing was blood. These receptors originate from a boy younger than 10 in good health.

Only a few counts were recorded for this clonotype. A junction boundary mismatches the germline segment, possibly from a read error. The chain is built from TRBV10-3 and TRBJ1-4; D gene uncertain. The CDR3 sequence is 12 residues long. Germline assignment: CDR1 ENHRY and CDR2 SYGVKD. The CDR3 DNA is TGTGCCATCAGTGAGACCAATGATAAACTGTTTTTT. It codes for CAISETNDKLFF.

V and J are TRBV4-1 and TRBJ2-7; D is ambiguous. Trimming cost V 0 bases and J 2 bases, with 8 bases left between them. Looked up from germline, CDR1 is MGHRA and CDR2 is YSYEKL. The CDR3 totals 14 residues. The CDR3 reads CASSQDVSPYEQYF. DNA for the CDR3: TGCGCCAGCAGCCAAGATGTTAGCCCCTACGAGCAGTACTTC.

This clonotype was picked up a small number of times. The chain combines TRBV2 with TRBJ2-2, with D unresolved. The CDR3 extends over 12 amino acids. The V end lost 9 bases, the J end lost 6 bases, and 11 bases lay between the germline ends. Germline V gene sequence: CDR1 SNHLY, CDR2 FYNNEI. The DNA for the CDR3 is TGTGCCAGGGGATTGGCGCCCGGGGAGCTGTTTTTT. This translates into CARGLAPGELFF.

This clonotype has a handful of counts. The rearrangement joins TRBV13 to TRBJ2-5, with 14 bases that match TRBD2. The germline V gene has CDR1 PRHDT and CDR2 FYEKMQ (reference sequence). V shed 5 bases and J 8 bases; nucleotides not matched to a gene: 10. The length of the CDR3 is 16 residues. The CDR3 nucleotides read TGTGCCAGCAGCCCGCCGGGACTAGCGGGAGCTCGAACCCAGTACTTC. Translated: CASSPPGLAGARTQYF. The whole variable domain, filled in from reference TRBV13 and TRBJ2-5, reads AAGVIQSPRHLIKEKRETATLKCYPIPRHDTVYWYQQGPGQDPQFLISFYEKMQSDKGSIPDRFSAQQFSDYHSELNMSSLELGDSALYFCASSPPGLAGARTQYFGPGTRLLVL.

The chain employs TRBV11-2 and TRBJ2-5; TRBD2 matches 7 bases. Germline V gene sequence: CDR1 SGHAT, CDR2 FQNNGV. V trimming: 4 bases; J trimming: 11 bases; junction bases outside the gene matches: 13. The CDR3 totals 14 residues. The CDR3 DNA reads TGTGCCAGCAGCTCAGGGAGGGGTGTGGGGGAGCAGTACTTC. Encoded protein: CASSSGRGVGEQYF.

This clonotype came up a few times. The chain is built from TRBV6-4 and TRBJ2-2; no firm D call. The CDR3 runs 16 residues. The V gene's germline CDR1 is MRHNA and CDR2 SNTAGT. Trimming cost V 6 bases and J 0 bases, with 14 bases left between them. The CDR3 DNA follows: TGTGCCAGCAGCAGGCGTAGCCCCCCGAACACCGGGGAGCTGTTTTTT. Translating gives CASSRRSPPNTGELFF.

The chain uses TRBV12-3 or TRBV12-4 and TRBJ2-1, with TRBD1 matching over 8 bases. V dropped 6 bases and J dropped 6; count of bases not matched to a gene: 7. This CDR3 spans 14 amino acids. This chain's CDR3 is CASSLGTGPNEQFF. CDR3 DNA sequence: TGTGCCAGCAGCCTGGGGACAGGCCCCAATGAGCAGTTCTTC.

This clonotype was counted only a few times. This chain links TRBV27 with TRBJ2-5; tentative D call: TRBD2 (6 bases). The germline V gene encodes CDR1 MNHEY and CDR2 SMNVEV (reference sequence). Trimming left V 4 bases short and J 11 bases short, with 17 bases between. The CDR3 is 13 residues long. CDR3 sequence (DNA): TGTGCCAGCAGTTCTCCGGGACTTAAGGAGCAGTACTTC. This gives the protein CASSSPGLKEQYF.

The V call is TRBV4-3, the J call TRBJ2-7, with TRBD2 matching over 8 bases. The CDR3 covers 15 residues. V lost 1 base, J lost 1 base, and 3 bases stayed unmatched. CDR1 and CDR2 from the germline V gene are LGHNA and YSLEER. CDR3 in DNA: TGCGCCAGCAGCCAAGCTAGCGGGCCGTCCTACGAGCAGTACTTC. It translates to CASSQASGPSYEQYF.

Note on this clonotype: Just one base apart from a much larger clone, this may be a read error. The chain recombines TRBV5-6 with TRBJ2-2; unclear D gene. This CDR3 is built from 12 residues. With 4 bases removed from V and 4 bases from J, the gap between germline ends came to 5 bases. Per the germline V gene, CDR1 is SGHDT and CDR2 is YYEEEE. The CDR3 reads CASSVATGELFF. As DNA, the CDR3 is TGTGCCAGCAGCGTGGCCACCGGGGAGCTGTTTTTT.

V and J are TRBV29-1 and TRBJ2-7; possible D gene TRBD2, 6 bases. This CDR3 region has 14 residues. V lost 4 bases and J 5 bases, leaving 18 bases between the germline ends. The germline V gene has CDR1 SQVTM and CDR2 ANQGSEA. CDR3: CSVGKRLARNEQYF. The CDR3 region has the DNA TGCAGCGTTGGAAAGCGGCTAGCGAGGAACGAGCAGTACTTC.

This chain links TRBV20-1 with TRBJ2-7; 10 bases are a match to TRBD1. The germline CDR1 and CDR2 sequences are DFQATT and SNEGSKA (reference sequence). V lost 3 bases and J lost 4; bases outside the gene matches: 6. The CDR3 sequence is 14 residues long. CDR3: CSARNRDRGYEQYF. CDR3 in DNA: TGCAGTGCTAGGAACCGGGACAGGGGTTACGAGCAGTACTTC.

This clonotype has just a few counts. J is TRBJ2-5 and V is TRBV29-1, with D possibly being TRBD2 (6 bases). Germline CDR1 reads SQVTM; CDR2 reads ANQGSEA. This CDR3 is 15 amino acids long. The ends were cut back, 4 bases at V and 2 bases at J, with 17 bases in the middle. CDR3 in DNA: TGCAGCGTTGCTCGCCGCGGGATCGGGCAAGAGACCCAGTACTTC. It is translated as CSVARRGIGQETQYF.

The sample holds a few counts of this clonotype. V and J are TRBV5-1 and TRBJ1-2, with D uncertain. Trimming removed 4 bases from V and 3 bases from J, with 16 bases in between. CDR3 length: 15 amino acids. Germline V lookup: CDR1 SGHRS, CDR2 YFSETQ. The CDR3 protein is CASSESRQDYYGYTF. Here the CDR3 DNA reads TGCGCCAGCAGCGAATCCCGACAAGACTACTATGGCTACACCTTC.

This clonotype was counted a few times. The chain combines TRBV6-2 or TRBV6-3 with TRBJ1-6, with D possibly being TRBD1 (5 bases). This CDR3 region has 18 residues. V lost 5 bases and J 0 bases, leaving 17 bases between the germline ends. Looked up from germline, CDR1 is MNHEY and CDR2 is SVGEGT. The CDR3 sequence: CASSDGDPRSSYNSPLHF. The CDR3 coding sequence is TGTGCCAGCAGTGACGGGGACCCCCGGAGCTCCTATAATTCACCCCTCCACTTT.

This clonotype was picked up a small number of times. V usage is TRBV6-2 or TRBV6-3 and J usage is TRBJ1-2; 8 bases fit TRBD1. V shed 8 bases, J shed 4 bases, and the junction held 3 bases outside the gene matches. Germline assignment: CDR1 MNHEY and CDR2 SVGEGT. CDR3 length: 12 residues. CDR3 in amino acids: CASGQGGYGYTF. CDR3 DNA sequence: TGTGCCAGCGGACAGGGTGGCTATGGCTACACCTTC.

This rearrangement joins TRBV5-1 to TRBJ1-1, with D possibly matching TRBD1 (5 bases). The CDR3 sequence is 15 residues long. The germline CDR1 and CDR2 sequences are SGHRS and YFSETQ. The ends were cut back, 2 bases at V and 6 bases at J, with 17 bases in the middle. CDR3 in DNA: TGCGCCAGCAGCTTCAAACGGGGATGGGACGCTGAAGCTTTCTTT. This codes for CASSFKRGWDAEAFF.

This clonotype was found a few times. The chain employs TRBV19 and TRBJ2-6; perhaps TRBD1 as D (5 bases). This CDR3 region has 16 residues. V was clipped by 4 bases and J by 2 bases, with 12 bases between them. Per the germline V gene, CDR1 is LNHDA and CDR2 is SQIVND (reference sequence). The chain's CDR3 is CASSTRQFPGANVLTF. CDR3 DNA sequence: TGTGCCAGTAGTACCCGACAGTTTCCTGGGGCCAACGTCCTGACTTTC. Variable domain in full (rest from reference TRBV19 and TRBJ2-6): DGGITQSPKYLFRKEGQNVTLSCEQNLNHDAMYWYRQDPGQGLRLIYYSQIVNDFQKGDIAEGYSVSREKKESFPLTVTSAQKNPTAFYLCASSTRQFPGANVLTFGAGSRLTVL.

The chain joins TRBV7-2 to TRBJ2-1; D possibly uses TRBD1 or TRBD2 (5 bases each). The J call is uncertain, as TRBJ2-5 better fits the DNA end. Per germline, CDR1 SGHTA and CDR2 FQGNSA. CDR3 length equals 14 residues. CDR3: CASSIEGRVETQYF. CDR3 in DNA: TGTGCCAGCAGTATAGAGGGCAGGGTTGAGACCCAGTACTTC.

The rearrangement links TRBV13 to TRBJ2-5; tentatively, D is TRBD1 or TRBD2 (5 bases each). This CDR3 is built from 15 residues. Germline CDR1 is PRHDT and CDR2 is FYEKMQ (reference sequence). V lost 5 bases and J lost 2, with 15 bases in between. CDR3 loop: CASSPFGTGQETQYF. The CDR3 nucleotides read TGTGCCAGCAGCCCCTTCGGGACGGGTCAAGAGACCCAGTACTTC. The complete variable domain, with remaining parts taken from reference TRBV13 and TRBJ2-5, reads AAGVIQSPRHLIKEKRETATLKCYPIPRHDTVYWYQQGPGQDPQFLISFYEKMQSDKGSIPDRFSAQQFSDYHSELNMSSLELGDSALYFCASSPFGTGQETQYFGPGTRLLVL.

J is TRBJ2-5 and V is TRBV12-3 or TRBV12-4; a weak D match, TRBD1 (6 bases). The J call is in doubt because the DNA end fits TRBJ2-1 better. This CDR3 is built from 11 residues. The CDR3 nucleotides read TGTGCCAGCAGCCGGACAGATGTGCAGTTCTTC. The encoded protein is CASSRTDVQFF.

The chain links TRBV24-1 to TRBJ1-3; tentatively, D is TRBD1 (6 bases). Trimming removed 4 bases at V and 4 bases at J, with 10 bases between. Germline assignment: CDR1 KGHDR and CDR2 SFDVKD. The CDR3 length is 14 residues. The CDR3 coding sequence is TGTGCCACCAGTGAATCTGGACAGGGAAACACCATATATTTT. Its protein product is CATSESGQGNTIYF.